Shown below are 22 T cell receptor beta chains from a single sample sequenced in a study of identical twins. MiXCR was run by TCRdb on the 5' RACE reads, yielding one entry per CDR3 protein. The sample shows a few hundred thousand distinct CDR3 sequences, around a tenth of them seen only once. These same records also appear under a second study, on yellow fever vaccine responses in identical twins.

Sequenced sample: PBMCs. These receptor sequences come from a woman younger than 30 in good health.

This clonotype was picked up many times. CDR3 coding DNA: TGTGCCACCAGTGAGCAAGGGACAGGTGAGCAGTTCTTC. Its protein is CATSEQGTGEQFF. The genes are TRBV24-1 and TRBJ2-1; TRBD1 aligns across 8 bases. The V segment lost 4 bases and the J segment 9 bases; nucleotides outside the gene matches: 4. The CDR3 extends over 13 amino acids. Germline CDR1 KGHDR, CDR2 SFDVKD.

This clonotype was seen at least ten times. The chain carries TRBV4-1 and TRBJ2-7, with D tentatively TRBD1 (6 bases). Germline assignment: CDR1 MGHRA and CDR2 YSYEKL. The CDR3 is 15 amino acids. V was pared by 2 bases and J by 2 bases, with 13 bases between. The CDR3 spells CASSQLSGQPYEQYF. The CDR3 DNA is TGCGCCAGCAGCCAACTGTCCGGACAGCCCTACGAGCAGTACTTC.

This chain connects TRBV6-4 to TRBJ2-1; maybe TRBD2 (6 bases). V shed 9 bases and J shed 2 bases, with 11 bases lying between them. From germline, CDR1 is MRHNA and CDR2 SNTAGT. This CDR3 is built from 13 residues. CDR3 sequence: CASRESAYNEQFF. The DNA of the CDR3 is TGTGCCAGTCGGGAGTCGGCCTACAATGAGCAGTTCTTC.

This clonotype was observed many times. A junction end diverges from the germline sequence, so it may reflect a read error. The J gene is TRBJ2-5, the V gene TRBV7-7; D is possibly TRBD1 (5 bases). The CDR3 has 13 residues. Germline-derived CDR1 and CDR2 are SSHAT and FNYEAQ (reference sequence). The CDR3 here is CASSFSQGETQYF. In DNA form, the CDR3 reads TGTGCTAGCAGCTTCTCCCAGGGTGAGACCCAGTACTTC.

Note on this clonotype: Given a much more abundant clone one base away, this may be a read error. The V gene is TRBV6-1, the J gene TRBJ1-4; D is undetermined. The CDR3 has 16 amino acids. From germline, CDR1 is MNHNS and CDR2 SASEGT. This chain's CDR3 is CASRTAVVATNGKLFF. The CDR3 DNA sequence: TGTGCCAGCAGAACCGCGGTCGTCGCAACTAATGGAAAACTGTTTTTT.

The chain recombines TRBV7-6 with TRBJ2-7; D ambiguous. V was pared by 0 bases and J by 5 bases, with 17 bases between. The CDR3 length is 16 residues. CDR1 is SGHVS and CDR2 is FNYEAQ in the germline V gene. CDR3 coding DNA: TGTGCCAGCAGCTTAGCGGATAGAGGAGTATTAAACGAGCAGTACTTC. Amino acid sequence: CASSLADRGVLNEQYF.

The sample holds a few counts of this clonotype. The J gene is TRBJ2-7, the V gene TRBV5-1, with TRBD2 matching 14 bases. Germline CDR1 and CDR2: SGHRS and YFSETQ. Trimming took 4 bases from V and 1 from J; bases not matched to a gene: 4. This CDR3 has 16 amino acids. CDR3 sequence: CASSQGLAGASYEQYF. The CDR3 DNA is TGCGCCAGCAGCCAGGGACTAGCGGGAGCTTCCTACGAGCAGTACTTC. Full variable domain (missing parts from reference TRBV5-1 and TRBJ2-7): KAGVTQTPRYLIKTRGQQVTLSCSPISGHRSVSWYQQTPGQGLQFLFEYFSETQRNKGNFPGRFSGRQFSNSRSEMNVSTLELGDSALYLCASSQGLAGASYEQYFGPGTRLTVT.

The table lists this clonotype with a count of one. This sequence joins TRBV4-3 and TRBJ2-7, with 11 bases identical to TRBD1. This CDR3 is 16 amino acids long. The germline V gene encodes CDR1 LGHNA and CDR2 YSLEER. J was trimmed by 7 bases and V by 0 bases; bases with no gene match: 8. The CDR3 coding sequence is TGCGCCAGCAGCCAAGATCGAGGACAGGGGGCTGGTGAGCAGTACTTC. The encoded protein is CASSQDRGQGAGEQYF.

The sample holds a few counts of this clonotype. The chain couples TRBV6-5 to TRBJ1-1, with D possibly matching TRBD1 (6 bases). CDR1 is MNHEY and CDR2 is SVGAGI in the germline V gene. This CDR3 has 13 amino acids. Deletions cut 3 bases from V and 10 bases from J, with 15 bases between. CDR3 loop: CASSYGNRATAFF. In DNA, the CDR3 is TGTGCCAGCAGTTATGGAAACAGGGCCACAGCTTTCTTT.

This clonotype was recorded many times. This chain links TRBV29-1 with TRBJ2-7, with TRBD2 identical over 8 bases. V was clipped by 4 bases and J by 7 bases; unmatched bases: 9. The CDR3 covers 13 residues. Germline V gene sequence: CDR1 SQVTM, CDR2 ANQGSEA. The CDR3 protein is CSVANSGIVEQYF. In nucleotides, the CDR3 is TGCAGCGTTGCAAATAGCGGGATAGTGGAGCAGTACTTC.

This clonotype was seen ten or more times. The chain links TRBV7-2 to TRBJ2-2; D gene uncertain. From germline, CDR1 is SGHTA and CDR2 FQGNSA. The CDR3 is 16 residues long. V shed 1 base and J shed 1 base, with 10 bases lying between them. The CDR3 DNA reads as TGTGCCAGCAGCTTAGTTCCAGCAGGGAACACCGGGGAGCTGTTTTTT. Its translation is CASSLVPAGNTGELFF.

The J gene is TRBJ2-1, the V gene TRBV20-1, with 7 positions matching TRBD1. In germline, CDR1 is DFQATT, CDR2 SNEGSKA (reference sequence). The V gene end was trimmed by 8 bases and the J gene end by 3 bases; junction bases not matched to a gene: 7. The CDR3 runs to 13 residues. The CDR3 region is CSRTGTVYNEQFF. The CDR3 DNA sequence: TGCAGTAGAACCGGGACAGTCTACAATGAGCAGTTCTTC.

This clonotype has just a few counts. The rearrangement joins TRBV11-3 to TRBJ2-1; 16 bases map to TRBD2. Germline V gives CDR1 SGHNT, CDR2 YENEEA. V lost 4 bases, J lost 7 bases, and 19 bases stayed unmatched. The CDR3 runs to 21 residues. The CDR3 sequence is CASSSQLVPAPGLAGGNEQFF. In DNA, the CDR3 is TGTGCCAGCAGCTCTCAACTAGTCCCGGCCCCGGGACTAGCGGGAGGGAATGAGCAGTTCTTC.

The table lists this clonotype with a few counts. The chain carries TRBV6-6 and TRBJ2-5; 7 nucleotides align to TRBD1. With 6 bases clipped from V and 7 bases from J, the junction kept 5 bases outside the gene matches. The CDR3 is 12 amino acids. Germline CDR1 MNHNY, CDR2 SVGAGI (reference sequence). CDR3 bases: TGTGCCAGCAGCCGGGACAGCCGGACCCAGTACTTC. Translation: CASSRDSRTQYF.

A few counts support this clonotype. The chain couples TRBV4-2 to TRBJ2-7, with TRBD2 matching over 12 bases. The J segment lost 0 bases and the V segment lost 4 bases, leaving 4 bases of the junction unmatched. In germline, CDR1 is LGHNA, CDR2 YNFKEQ. The CDR3 length is 16 residues. In DNA, the CDR3 is TGTGCCAGCAGCCCAAAGACTAGCGGGAGCTCCTACGAGCAGTACTTC. This codes for CASSPKTSGSSYEQYF.

This clonotype was recorded a few times. The chain employs TRBV6-1 and TRBJ2-2; TRBD2 matches at 8 bases. CDR1 and CDR2 (germline): MNHNS, SASEGT. This CDR3 is 16 amino acids long. V was clipped by 7 bases and J by 6 bases; unmatched bases: 13. For the CDR3, the DNA is TGTGCCAGCAACCCCGGGGGGGGGCGAAAGGCCGGGGAGCTGTTTTTT. Amino acids: CASNPGGGRKAGELFF.

At least ten counts were recorded for this clonotype. The V gene is TRBV27, the J gene TRBJ1-6; D ambiguous. With 2 bases removed from V and 0 bases from J, the gap between germline ends came to 5 bases. The CDR3 consists of 15 residues. Germline-derived CDR1 and CDR2 are MNHEY and SMNVEV (reference sequence). The CDR3 loop reads CASSLKSSYNSPLHF. CDR3 sequence (DNA): TGTGCCAGCAGTTTAAAGAGCTCCTATAATTCACCCCTCCACTTT.

CDR3 sequence reads: CASSQVTSGDREADTQYF. The CDR3 coding sequence is TGTGCCAGCAGCCAAGTCACTAGCGGGGACCGGGAGGCAGATACGCAGTATTTT. This chain links TRBV3-1 with TRBJ2-3; 10 bases agree with TRBD2. The germline gives CDR1 LGHDT, CDR2 YNNKEL (reference sequence). The CDR3 has 18 residues. V was clipped by 1 base and J by 4 bases; unmatched bases: 11.

This sequence joins TRBV10-3 and TRBJ2-7; no reliable D call. This CDR3 is 13 amino acids long. The germline V and J ends were trimmed by 10 bases and 5 bases, with 18 bases remaining between them. Looked up from germline, CDR1 is ENHRY and CDR2 is SYGVKD. The DNA for the CDR3 is TGTGCCACCACGCATGGGGTCGAAAACGAGCAGTACTTC. Encoded protein: CATTHGVENEQYF.

This clonotype has at least ten counts. This chain uses TRBV9 with TRBJ1-5; 9 positions match TRBD1. The CDR3 is made up of 15 amino acids. J lost 7 bases, V lost 0 bases, and 5 bases had no gene match. Germline V gives CDR1 SGDLS, CDR2 YYNGEE. In DNA, the CDR3 is TGTGCCAGCAGCGTAGGGGACAGGGCGTCCCAGCCCCAGCATTTT. Its translation: CASSVGDRASQPQHF.

In its sample, this clonotype was seen many times. The J gene is TRBJ1-5, the V gene TRBV20-1; maybe TRBD1 (5 bases). The CDR3 spans 16 residues. V was cut by 4 bases and J by 0 bases, with 16 bases left in between. Germline-derived CDR1 and CDR2 are DFQATT and SNEGSKA (reference sequence). This CDR3 is CSATGEGTYSNQPQHF. The CDR3 coding sequence is TGCAGTGCTACGGGGGAAGGGACTTATAGCAATCAGCCCCAGCATTTT.

This clonotype was detected ten times or more. The V and J genes are TRBV5-5 and TRBJ2-3; 9 bases map to TRBD1. With 0 bases clipped from V and 4 bases from J, the junction kept 6 bases outside the gene matches. The germline V gene has CDR1 SGHKS and CDR2 YYEKEE (reference sequence). The CDR3 sequence is 16 residues long. CDR3 coding DNA: TGTGCCAGCAGCTTGGGAGGACAGGGGTTGCCAGATACGCAGTATTTT. Its translation: CASSLGGQGLPDTQYF.